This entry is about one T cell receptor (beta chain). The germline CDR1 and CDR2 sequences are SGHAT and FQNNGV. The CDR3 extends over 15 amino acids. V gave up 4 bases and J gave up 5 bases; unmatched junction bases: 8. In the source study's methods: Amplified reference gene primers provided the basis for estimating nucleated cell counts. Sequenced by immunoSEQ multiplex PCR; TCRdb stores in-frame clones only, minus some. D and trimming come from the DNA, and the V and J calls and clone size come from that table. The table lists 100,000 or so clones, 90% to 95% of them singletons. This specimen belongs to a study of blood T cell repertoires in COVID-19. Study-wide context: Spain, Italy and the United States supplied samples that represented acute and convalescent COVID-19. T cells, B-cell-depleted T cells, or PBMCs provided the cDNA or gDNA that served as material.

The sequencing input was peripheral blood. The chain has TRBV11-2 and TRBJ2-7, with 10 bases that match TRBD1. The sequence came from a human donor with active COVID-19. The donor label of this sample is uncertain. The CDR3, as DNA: TGTGCCAGCAGCTCCCCGGGACAGGGGTACCACGAGCAGTACTTC. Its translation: CASSSPGQGYHEQYF.